Listed below are T cell receptor beta chains from one sample, sequenced in a study of CD8 T cells in ankylosing spondylitis. TCRdb independently ran MiXCR on the 5' RACE reads; one entry per CDR3 protein. Of about 300,000 distinct CDR3 sequences in the sample, less than 25% were seen once. Sequencing input: blood, either unsorted or a sorted T cell fraction (not recorded which). Source of these receptors: a female donor with ankylosing spondylitis or in good health (not recorded which). CDR3s include the opening cysteine and the closing phenylalanine or tryptophan. D genes are given only for firm matches. Rows give clone size only sometimes, using once, few, many, or a class for an expanded clone.

.	few	TRBJ1-5	TRBV12-3/TRBV12-4	TGTGCCAGCAGTTTAGCGAGGGGCAACGGCAATCAGCCCCAGCATTTT	CASSLARGNGNQPQHF
.	few	TRBJ2-5	TRBV20-1	TGCAGTGCCCACCCAGGATCAGGGGAGACCCAGTACTTC	CSAHPGSGETQYF
TRBD2	few	TRBJ2-1	TRBV20-1	TGCAGTGCTAGCATGGGGGCTAGCGGGAACTGGAATGAGCAGTTCTTC	CSASMGASGNWNEQFF
TRBD2	.	TRBJ2-4	TRBV20-1	TGCAGTGCTAGGACGACTAGCGGAGCCAAAAACATTCAGTACTTC	CSARTTSGAKNIQYF
TRBD2	many	TRBJ2-7	TRBV12-3/TRBV12-4	TGTGCCAGCACCTCCCGGGGAGGGGCTAAGGACGAGCAGTACTTC	CASTSRGGAKDEQYF
TRBD2	.	TRBJ2-5	TRBV20-1	TGCAGTGCCCTACTAGCGGGAGGGCTTGAGACCCAGTACTTC	CSALLAGGLETQYF
TRBD2	few	TRBJ2-1	TRBV3-1	TGTGCCAGCAGCCAAGTCGGGAGGGGGTACAATGAGCAGTTCTTC	CASSQVGRGYNEQFF
.	few	TRBJ2-1	TRBV3-1	TGTGCCAGCAGCCGGCTACCTGGGGGGAGAGCGGACAATGAGCAGTTCTTC	CASSRLPGGRADNEQFF
TRBD2	few	TRBJ2-1	TRBV27	TGTGCCAGCAGCCTAGGCCGCCCAGCGGGGACCTCCTACAATGAGCAGTTCTTC	CASSLGRPAGTSYNEQFF
.	few	TRBJ2-3	TRBV7-6	TGTGCCAGCAGCTTAGGGCGTAGAGGCACAGATACGCAGTATTTT	CASSLGRRGTDTQYF
.	few	TRBJ2-6	TRBV20-1	TGCAGTGCTAGGGGCGACGGGGCCAACGTCCTGACTTTC	CSARGDGANVLTF
.	few	TRBJ2-2	TRBV4-3	TGCGCCAGCAGCCAAGTCGAATTCACGACCGGGGAGCTGTTTTTT	CASSQVEFTTGELFF
TRBD1	.	TRBJ2-5	TRBV5-1	TGCGCCAGCAGCGACCCCGGGACAGAAGAGACCCAGTACTTC	CASSDPGTEETQYF
.	few	TRBJ2-3	TRBV5-6	TGTGCCAGCAGAAAATCAGGCACGCAGTATTTT	CASRKSGTQYF
TRBD2	few	TRBJ2-3	TRBV18	TGTGCCAGCTCACCACCGACTAGCGGGACCGCAGATACGCAGTATTTT	CASSPPTSGTADTQYF
TRBD2	few	TRBJ2-1	TRBV29-1	TGCAGCGTTGTTGGGCTAGCGGCCTACAATGAGCAGTTCTTC	CSVVGLAAYNEQFF
.	.	TRBJ2-5	TRBV27	TGTGCCAGCAGTTTAAGGGGCGGGACCCAGTACTTC	CASSLRGGTQYF
TRBD2	few	TRBJ2-3	TRBV20-1	TGCAGTGCTAGTCTACGGGAGGGCTCAGATACGCAGTATTTT	CSASLREGSDTQYF
.	.	TRBJ1-5	TRBV28	TGTGCCAGCAGTCCCCCTGTAGGGATAAATCAGCCCCAGCATTTT	CASSPPVGINQPQHF
TRBD2	.	TRBJ2-1	TRBV15	TGTGCCACAAAGACTAGCGGGCCCTCCGGGCAGTTCTTC	CATKTSGPSGQFF
.	.	TRBJ2-1	TRBV20-1	TGCAGTGCTAGCTCGGATAGCTCCTACAATGAGCAGTTCTTC	CSASSDSSYNEQFF
TRBD2	.	TRBJ2-1	TRBV2	TGTGCCAGCAGGACAGGACTAGCGGGACGATCCTACAATGAGCAGTTCTTC	CASRTGLAGRSYNEQFF
.	few	TRBJ2-1	TRBV20-1	TGCAGTGCTAGTTGGGATGCCTACAATGAGCAGTTCTTC	CSASWDAYNEQFF
.	.	TRBJ2-1	TRBV11-2	TGTGCCAGCAGCTTCAAAAGTCTGGGGGGTTTAACCTACAATGAGCAGTTCTTC	CASSFKSLGGLTYNEQFF
.	few	TRBJ2-3	TRBV6-1	TGTGCCAGCAGTAGGGACCCTGCAGATACGCAGTATTTT	CASSRDPADTQYF
.	few	TRBJ2-7	TRBV6-1	TGTGCCAGCAGCCCCGACGGGGTGAGGGGAAACGAGCAGTACTTC	CASSPDGVRGNEQYF
.	.	TRBJ1-6	TRBV10-3	TGTGCCATCAGTGAGTCAGACAGAGGACCCAATTCACCCCTCCACTTT	CAISESDRGPNSPLHF
.	.	TRBJ2-3	TRBV6-6	TGTGCCAGCAGTTACTCGGAAGATACGCAGTATTTT	CASSYSEDTQYF
TRBD2	.	TRBJ2-7	TRBV9	TGTGCCAGCAGCGTCGGAATGGGACTAGCCTACGAGCAGTACTTC	CASSVGMGLAYEQYF
.	.	TRBJ2-1	TRBV20-1	TGCAGTGCTCCCCGACCAGGCATCTACAATGAGCAGTTCTTC	CSAPRPGIYNEQFF
.	.	TRBJ2-1	TRBV30	TGTGCCTGGAGTCCCCTCGGCGAGGATTACTACAATGAGCAGTTCTTC	CAWSPLGEDYYNEQFF
.	.	TRBJ2-2	TRBV15	TGTGCCACCAGCAGAGAGCCTGGCCCCGGGGAGCTGTTTTTT	CATSREPGPGELFF
.	.	TRBJ2-7	TRBV4-1	TGCGCCAGCAGCCAAGAACCAACGGGCCTCTCCTACGAGCAGTACTTC	CASSQEPTGLSYEQYF
.	.	TRBJ2-1	TRBV28	TGTGCCAGCGGATACAACAATGAGCAGTTCTTC	CASGYNNEQFF
TRBD2	.	TRBJ2-5	TRBV6-1	TGTGCCAGCAGAAGTTCGGGGCGGAGCGGGAGAGGGCGAGTGAAGACCCAGTACTTC	CASRSSGRSGRGRVKTQYF
.	.	TRBJ1-6	TRBV20-1	TGCAGTGCCCGTCCTGGGGGCGCTTCACCCCTCCACTTT	CSARPGGASPLHF
TRBD1	few	TRBJ1-1	TRBV20-1	TGCAGTGCTGCAGGGGGGGGGAACACTGAAGCTTTCTTT	CSAAGGGNTEAFF
.	few	TRBJ2-2	TRBV7-8	TGTGCCAGCAGCTTTAGAGCCTTTGATTTCCGGGAGCTGTTTTTT	CASSFRAFDFRELFF